One sample yielded the 22 T cell receptor beta chains listed below, sequenced in a study of blood T cell repertoires in COVID-19. TCRdb's table, derived via immunoSEQ multiplex PCR, lists solely in-frame clones and lacks some. The table records around 360,000 clones, about 90% of them present only once. Sample: PBMCs or T cells enriched from blood (not recorded which). The receptors derive from a young woman who had recovered from COVID-19.

The V gene is TRBV6-5, the J gene TRBJ2-1; TRBD2 aligns across 8 bases. CDR1 is MNHEY, CDR2 SVGAGI, per germline. The CDR3 contains 14 residues. The CDR3 sequence is CVYSAGGQRYEQFF. The CDR3 DNA reads TGTGTCTATTCGGCGGGGGGTCAAAGATACGAGCAGTTCTTC.

The chain links TRBV6-5 to TRBJ2-5, with D possibly being TRBD2 (5 bases). V dropped 2 bases and J dropped 5 bases, with 9 bases sitting between them. Germline assignment: CDR1 MNHEY and CDR2 SVGAGI. The CDR3 covers 13 residues. CDR3 bases: TGTGCCAGCAGTTACCGTGGGGAGGAGACCCAGTACTTC. Its protein is CASSYRGEETQYF.

The chain is built from TRBV19 and TRBJ2-1; no clear D. Trimming shortened V by 4 bases and J by 0 bases, and 7 bases separated the two germline ends. Germline V lookup: CDR1 LNHDA, CDR2 SQIVND (reference sequence). The CDR3 is 14 residues long. In DNA form, the CDR3 reads TGTGCCAGTAGTAATCCGAGCTCCTACAATGAGCAGTTCTTC. Translated, it gives CASSNPSSYNEQFF. Looking up the rest from reference TRBV19 and TRBJ2-1 gives the full variable domain: DGGITQSPKYLFRKEGQNVTLSCEQNLNHDAMYWYRQDPGQGLRLIYYSQIVNDFQKGDIAEGYSVSREKKESFPLTVTSAQKNPTAFYLCASSNPSSYNEQFFGPGTRLTVL.

This clone was seen a single time. This chain connects TRBV28 to TRBJ1-4; 10 bases are shared with TRBD1. CDR1 is MDHEN, CDR2 SYDVKM, per germline. V was clipped by 4 bases and J by 8 bases; unmatched bases: 7. CDR3 size: 15 residues. In nucleotides, the CDR3 is TGTGCCAGCAGTTCACCCGGGACAGGGGACGAAAAACTGTTTTTT. Encoded protein: CASSSPGTGDEKLFF.

This rearrangement joins TRBV11-2 to TRBJ1-3; D gene unclear. V was shortened by 0 bases and J by 0 bases, with 12 bases between the two germline ends. The CDR3 loop spans 17 amino acids. Germline CDR1 SGHAT, CDR2 FQNNGV. CDR3 nucleotide sequence: TGTGCCAGCAGCTTAGATAACGGGCGGGCCTCTGGAAACACCATATATTTT. Its translation is CASSLDNGRASGNTIYF.

The J gene is TRBJ2-3, the V gene TRBV4-2, with 13 bases lining up with TRBD2. This CDR3 region has 16 residues. The V and J ends lost 2 bases and 6 bases, in that order; junction bases with no gene match: 5. CDR1 LGHNA and CDR2 YNFKEQ come from the germline V gene. DNA of the CDR3: TGTGCCAGCAGCCAATCGGGACTAGCGGGATATGATACGCAGTATTTT. It specifies CASSQSGLAGYDTQYF.

The CDR3 nucleotides are TGCGCCAGCAGCCAACCGGGTTCTTACGAGCAGTACTTC. Amino acids: CASSQPGSYEQYF. This rearrangement joins TRBV4-1 to TRBJ2-7, with unresolved D. Per germline, CDR1 MGHRA and CDR2 YSYEKL. The ends were cut back, 2 bases at V and 4 bases at J, with 9 bases in the middle. The CDR3 extends over 13 amino acids.

The J gene is TRBJ2-4, the V gene TRBV12-3 or TRBV12-4, with a possible D match to TRBD2 (7 bases). There are 12 residues in the CDR3. V was shortened by 5 bases and J by 9 bases, with 11 bases between the two germline ends. CDR3 DNA sequence: TGTGCCAGCAGTGGCGGGGGCGTCATTCAGTACTTC. Translating gives CASSGGGVIQYF.

V gene TRBV23-1 combines with J gene TRBJ2-7; maybe TRBD1 (6 bases). TRBV23-1 is designated an ORF whose function remains uncertain. This CDR3 is built from 13 residues. The V end lost 3 bases, the J end lost 4 bases, and 10 bases lay between the germline ends. Here the CDR3 DNA reads TGCGCCAGCAGTCAGCACAGGGATTACGAGCAGTACTTC. Residues: CASSQHRDYEQYF.

This clone has a handful of counts. The V call is TRBV5-5, the J call TRBJ1-5; 10 bases align to TRBD1. Losses at the gene ends were 0 bases for V and 7 bases for J; bases not matched to a gene: 4. Germline V gene lookup returns CDR1 SGHKS and CDR2 YYEKEE (reference sequence). This CDR3 spans 15 amino acids. DNA for the CDR3: TGTGCCAGCAGCTTGGTTCCGGGACAGGGGCAGCCCCAGCATTTT. Translation gives CASSLVPGQGQPQHF. The full variable domain, its missing parts supplied by reference TRBV5-5 and TRBJ1-5, is DAGVTQSPTHLIKTRGQQVTLRCSPISGHKSVSWYQQVLGQGPQFIFQYYEKEERGRGNFPDRFSARQFPNYSSELNVNALLLGDSALYLCASSLVPGQGQPQHFGDGTRLSIL.

This clone was counted once. The J gene is TRBJ1-4, the V gene TRBV27; D may be TRBD1 (6 bases). Germline V gene sequence: CDR1 MNHEY, CDR2 SMNVEV (reference sequence). Trimming cost V 6 bases and J 0 bases, with 14 bases left between them. CDR3 length: 16 residues. The CDR3 loop is CASRPDRTPTNEKLFF. CDR3 bases: TGTGCCAGCAGACCCGACAGGACCCCAACTAATGAAAAACTGTTTTTT.

This rearrangement joins TRBV28 to TRBJ2-7, with 11 bases lining up with TRBD1. This CDR3 region has 16 residues. V dropped 0 bases and J dropped 6; count of bases not matched to a gene: 7. CDR1 is MDHEN and CDR2 is SYDVKM in the germline V gene. CDR3 DNA sequence: TGTGCCAGCAGTTTATGGACGGCCGGGACAGGGGGCGAGCAGTACTTC. This gives the protein CASSLWTAGTGGEQYF.

The rearrangement links TRBV6-5 to TRBJ2-3; TRBD2 agrees at 13 bases. Per the germline V gene, CDR1 is MNHEY and CDR2 is SVGAGI. After removal of 6 bases from V and 6 bases from J, the junction contained 3 bases not matched to a gene. CDR3 length: 14 residues. In DNA form, the CDR3 reads TGTGCCAGCAGGGGGACTAGCGGGGCGGATACGCAGTATTTT. Translating gives CASRGTSGADTQYF.

This clone was observed a few times. This sequence joins TRBV5-4 and TRBJ2-7; the D gene is possibly TRBD2 (6 bases). The V gene's germline CDR1 is SGHNT and CDR2 YYREEE (reference sequence). V was shortened by 3 bases and J by 6 bases, with 16 bases between the two germline ends. CDR3 length equals 14 residues. The CDR3 DNA follows: TGTGCCAGCAGCTGGGGACTCCGGCCCATCGAGCAGTACTTC. Protein: CASSWGLRPIEQYF.

The chain has TRBV5-4 and TRBJ2-3, with 8 bases matching TRBD2. Germline assignment: CDR1 SGHNT and CDR2 YYREEE (reference sequence). The CDR3 totals 17 residues. With 4 bases clipped from V and 5 bases from J, the junction kept 15 bases outside the gene matches. CDR3: CASSPRVAGIVGDTQYF. The DNA for the CDR3 is TGTGCCAGCAGCCCCCGAGTAGCGGGGATAGTGGGAGATACGCAGTATTTT.

Notes on this clone: The sample holds other DNA sequences that translate to the same CDR3. The chain carries TRBV27 and TRBJ1-2, with TRBD1 matching over 10 bases. Germline assignment: CDR1 MNHEY and CDR2 SMNVEV (reference sequence). CDR3 length: 14 residues. Germline trimming cut 6 bases from V and 5 bases from J; bases unmatched to any gene: 6. DNA of the CDR3: TGTGCCAGCAGCCGGACAGGGGGTGGTTATGGCTACACCTTC. Translating it yields CASSRTGGGYGYTF.

This chain connects TRBV2 to TRBJ2-1; 13 bases agree with TRBD2. The CDR3 runs to 15 residues. Trimming removed 6 bases from V and 2 bases from J; junction bases left unmatched: 1. Germline CDR1 SNHLY, CDR2 FYNNEI. CDR3 sequence: CASRGTSGTYNEQFF. CDR3 DNA: TGTGCCAGCAGGGGGACTAGCGGGACCTACAATGAGCAGTTCTTC.

The chain carries TRBV30 and TRBJ1-2; possible D gene TRBD1, 5 bases. CDR1 is GTSNPN and CDR2 is SVGIG in the germline V gene (reference sequence). This CDR3 contains 14 residues. The V and J ends lost 0 bases and 8 bases respectively, with 16 bases between them. Here the CDR3 reads CAWSVKRGMEGYTF. The CDR3, as DNA: TGTGCCTGGAGTGTAAAGCGGGGGATGGAGGGCTACACCTTC.

The chain has TRBV27 and TRBJ2-7, with a weak D call TRBD1 (6 bases). The germline gives CDR1 MNHEY, CDR2 SMNVEV (reference sequence). Trimming left V 3 bases short and J 1 base short, with 10 bases between. The CDR3 extends over 14 amino acids. This CDR3 reads CASSFWQGSYEQYF. Here the CDR3 DNA reads TGTGCCAGCAGTTTCTGGCAGGGGTCCTACGAGCAGTACTTC.

This rearrangement joins TRBV21-1 to TRBJ1-5. TRBV21-1 is deemed a pseudogene. The CDR3 extends over 12 amino acids. CDR3 sequence (DNA): TGTGCGAGGGATGATGACAATCAGCCCCAGCATTTT. It codes for CARDDDNQPQHF.

The genes are TRBV7-9 and TRBJ2-6, with D perhaps matching TRBD1 (6 bases). The V end was cut by 5 bases, the J end by 0 bases, with 14 bases between. This CDR3 comprises 17 residues. The germline V gene has CDR1 SEHNR and CDR2 FQNEAQ (reference sequence). CDR3 nucleotides: TGTGCCAGCAGCCCCCGGGACACCAGCTCTGGGGCCAACGTCCTGACTTTC. It specifies CASSPRDTSSGANVLTF.

This rearrangement joins TRBV3-1 (or the pseudogene TRBV3-2) to TRBJ2-7; 11 nucleotides agree with TRBD1. The V gene's germline CDR1 is LGHDT and CDR2 YNNKEL (reference sequence). CDR3 size: 15 residues. Trimming removed 3 bases from V and 6 bases from J; junction bases left unmatched: 7. CDR3 region: CASSHPGQGAREQYF. The CDR3 region has the DNA TGTGCCAGCAGCCATCCAGGACAGGGGGCGCGCGAGCAGTACTTC.